This T cell receptor beta chain is drawn from a study of OX40 agonist ivuxolimab in advanced cancers. In the study overall: Patients were treated with intravenous ivuxolimab, dosed at 0.01 to 10 mg/kg and infused every 2 weeks. At just under 85% male, the cohort had a mean age of 60 years, ranging from roughly 20 to 80. Partial responses were recorded for three patients, including one with hepatocellular carcinoma and two with cutaneous melanoma. General study results and limits: Low normalized T-cell clonal expansion was additionally recorded for some nonresponders.

Remarks on this clone: Its target is unknown.

Germline loops: CDR1 MNHEY, CDR2 SVGAGI. The CDR3 runs to 12 residues. Trimming at V came to 5 bases and at J to 4 bases, leaving 0 bases not matched to a gene. Libraries were prepared by immunoSEQ multiplex PCR; TCRdb keeps only in-frame clonotypes and omits some of them. The profile shows under 35,000 clones, about 81% of them singletons. Sequenced here: CD4+ or CD8+ T cells sorted from blood, sampled in a trial of the OX40 agonist ivuxolimab. The receptor's source is an adult with an advanced solid tumor such as melanoma, head and neck, liver or kidney cancer. The chain combines TRBV6-5 with TRBJ1-1, with 8 bases matching TRBD1. Here the CDR3 reads CASSTGGTEAFF. The CDR3 DNA reads as TGTGCCAGCAGTACAGGGGGCACTGAAGCTTTCTTT.